This T cell receptor (beta chain) is drawn from a study of beta chain features in type 1 diabetes. Whole-study results and caveats: Patients with type 1 diabetes carried fewer insertions and had more deletions at their VDJ junctions. In all four CD4+ subsets, TCRB CDR3 length was significantly, moderately reduced in type 1 diabetes.

Sequenced material consisted of expressed TCRB transcripts (all of the isolated RNA was reverse transcribed). Here immunoSEQ multiplex PCR was the method, and the copy in TCRdb shows in-frame clones only, minus some. This table holds approximately 170,000 clones, approximately 7.9% found once. Sorted cells reached over 95% purity in every population. V shed 6 bases and J shed 1 base, with 18 bases lying between them. The CDR3 extends over 16 amino acids. The germline CDR1 and CDR2 sequences are SGHAT and FQNNGV. In the case of this clone: Its specificity is not known.

This sequence originates from a man aged 18 to 30 with type 1 diabetes. What was sequenced was central memory CD4+ T cells from blood. The chain has TRBV11-2 and TRBJ2-5, with a possible D match to TRBD2 (6 bases). In DNA form, the CDR3 reads TGTGCCAGCAGTACCACCGCTCTCGGGGGCCAAGAGACCCAGTACTTC. Amino acid sequence: CASSTTALGGQETQYF.